What follows are 14 T cell receptor beta chains derived from one specimen sequenced in a study of HIV-infected patients and healthy controls. No cell fractionation was done, so the repertoire covers all unsorted peripheral blood T cells. cDNA was made from about 500 ng RNA using alpha and beta constant primers. Separate chain-specific third strand synthesis with multiplexing indices produced the alpha and beta libraries. In TCRdb, the 5' RACE reads were re-called with MiXCR into one record per CDR3 protein. The sample lists approximately 11,000 distinct CDR3 sequences, 4.5% to 5.5% seen once, with around 3.3% in the top ten. The specimen sequenced was blood. The receptors derive from an adult in good health.

Relative to its sample, this clonotype is medium-sized. The DNA of the CDR3 is TGTGCCAGCAGCAAAGATGGCAGGGATACGCAGTATTTT. Protein: CASSKDGRDTQYF. The chain employs TRBV7-9 and TRBJ2-3; D not certain. V was pared by 5 bases and J by 6 bases, with 12 bases between. The CDR3 consists of 13 residues. Per the germline V gene, CDR1 is SEHNR and CDR2 is FQNEAQ (reference sequence).

J is TRBJ2-3 and V is TRBV12-3 or TRBV12-4; 9 nucleotides agree with TRBD1. The CDR3 totals 14 residues. After removal of 5 bases from V and 10 bases from J, the junction contained 10 bases not matched to a gene. In nucleotides, the CDR3 is TGTGCCAGCAGTCCACAGGGGGCGGGGGTTGCGCAGTATTTT. Amino acid sequence: CASSPQGAGVAQYF.

This clonotype was seen a few times. The chain joins TRBV6-4 to TRBJ1-2; 10 bases agree with TRBD1. Unmatched junction bases numbered 6, after V lost 6 bases and J lost 5 bases. The CDR3 is 14 amino acids. Germline V gene data show CDR1 as MRHNA and CDR2 as SNTAGT. For the CDR3, the DNA is TGTGCCAGCAGCCTAGGGACAGGGGCTTATGGCTACACCTTC. It translates to CASSLGTGAYGYTF.

By share of the sample, this clonotype is medium-sized. The chain couples TRBV27 to TRBJ2-4; 8 nucleotides align to TRBD1. J was trimmed by 6 bases and V by 4 bases; bases with no gene match: 8. The CDR3 spans 15 residues. Per germline, CDR1 MNHEY and CDR2 SMNVEV (reference sequence). The CDR3 sequence: CASSSYSGTGNIQYF. As DNA, the CDR3 is TGTGCCAGCAGTTCCTACTCTGGGACAGGAAACATTCAGTACTTC.

This clonotype was recorded many times. The J gene is TRBJ1-6, the V gene TRBV14; weak D call: TRBD1 (5 bases). Germline assignment: CDR1 SGHDN and CDR2 FVKESK. Trimming removed 5 bases from V and 9 bases from J, with 11 bases in between. The CDR3 is 13 amino acids. The CDR3 sequence is CASSGTLSSPLHF. In DNA, the CDR3 is TGTGCCAGCAGCGGGACCCTGAGTTCACCCCTCCACTTT.

This clonotype was seen at least ten times. V usage is TRBV15 and J usage is TRBJ2-6; weak D call: TRBD2 (6 bases). Trimming took off 2 bases at V and 2 bases at J, with 10 bases between the two ends. This CDR3 region has 16 residues. CDR1 LNHNV and CDR2 YYDKDF come from the germline V gene (reference sequence). The CDR3 sequence: CATSRSGGTGANVLTF. The CDR3 DNA reads as TGTGCCACCAGCAGATCCGGGGGTACTGGGGCCAACGTCCTGACTTTC.

In its sample, this clonotype was seen a few times. The chain combines TRBV10-3 with TRBJ2-5; the match to TRBD2 covers 8 bases. In germline, CDR1 is ENHRY, CDR2 SYGVKD. V gave up 10 bases and J gave up 2 bases; unmatched junction bases: 3. This CDR3 comprises 12 residues. CDR3 in DNA: TGTGCCAGCGCTAGCGGGCAAGAGACCCAGTACTTC. This gives the protein CASASGQETQYF.

The chain joins TRBV5-1 to TRBJ2-5; a weak D match, TRBD2 (5 bases). V lost 6 bases, J lost 4 bases, and 10 bases lay in between. The germline CDR1 and CDR2 sequences are SGHRS and YFSETQ. The CDR3 totals 12 residues. Here the CDR3 reads CASTSEGETQYF. The CDR3 nucleotides are TGCGCCAGCACTTCCGAGGGAGAGACCCAGTACTTC.

This clonotype is medium-sized (0.01 to 0.1%) in the sample. The rearrangement joins TRBV7-9 to TRBJ1-1; no firm D call. V lost 1 base to trimming and J lost 12 bases, with 15 bases between them. Germline CDR1 is SEHNR and CDR2 is FQNEAQ (reference sequence). The CDR3 is made up of 13 amino acids. CDR3 residues: CASSLDGPRRTFF. The CDR3 DNA reads TGTGCCAGCAGCTTAGATGGGCCGCGGAGGACTTTCTTT.

This clonotype was picked up many times. This chain links TRBV6-1 with TRBJ1-1; tentative D call: TRBD1 (5 bases). Germline CDR1 is MNHNS and CDR2 is SASEGT. This CDR3 region has 14 residues. Trimming stripped 8 bases from V and 0 bases from J, with 13 bases between. CDR3 DNA sequence: TGTGCCAGCCAGCTGCGGGGGTTGAACACTGAAGCTTTCTTT. Its protein product is CASQLRGLNTEAFF.

This clonotype was observed many times. The chain combines TRBV29-1 with TRBJ1-1; tentatively, D is TRBD1 (5 bases). V was shortened by 6 bases and J by 11 bases, with 13 bases between the two germline ends. The CDR3 totals 10 residues. Germline-derived CDR1 and CDR2 are SQVTM and ANQGSEA. DNA of the CDR3: TGCAGCGTGGGGGACCTTGGGGCTTTCTTT. Residues: CSVGDLGAFF.

This clonotype was seen repeatedly, ten times or more. This chain joins TRBV12-3 or TRBV12-4 and TRBJ2-3; tentatively, D is TRBD2 (6 bases). The CDR3 extends over 15 amino acids. Trimming removed 7 bases at V and 2 bases at J, with 16 bases between. The CDR3 is CASIPGGQFTDTQYF. CDR3 sequence (DNA): TGTGCCAGCATCCCCGGAGGGCAGTTCACAGATACGCAGTATTTT.

This sequence joins TRBV19 and TRBJ1-5; D is unclear. CDR3 length: 14 amino acids. Germline V gene data show CDR1 as LNHDA and CDR2 as SQIVND (reference sequence). The ends were cut back, 5 bases at V and 1 base at J, with 9 bases in the middle. For the CDR3, the DNA is TGTGCCAGTAGTGTTGGACGGAGCAATCAGCCCCAGCATTTT. Its translation is CASSVGRSNQPQHF.

This clonotype was seen at least ten times. The CDR3 reads CASSPGQGRETQYF. The CDR3 nucleotides read TGTGCCAGCAGCCCCGGACAGGGTAGAGAGACCCAGTACTTC. This rearrangement joins TRBV5-4 to TRBJ2-5, with 8 bases matching TRBD1. From germline, CDR1 is SGHNT and CDR2 YYREEE (reference sequence). With V trimmed by 4 bases and J by 4 bases, 6 bases remained unmatched. The CDR3 totals 14 residues.